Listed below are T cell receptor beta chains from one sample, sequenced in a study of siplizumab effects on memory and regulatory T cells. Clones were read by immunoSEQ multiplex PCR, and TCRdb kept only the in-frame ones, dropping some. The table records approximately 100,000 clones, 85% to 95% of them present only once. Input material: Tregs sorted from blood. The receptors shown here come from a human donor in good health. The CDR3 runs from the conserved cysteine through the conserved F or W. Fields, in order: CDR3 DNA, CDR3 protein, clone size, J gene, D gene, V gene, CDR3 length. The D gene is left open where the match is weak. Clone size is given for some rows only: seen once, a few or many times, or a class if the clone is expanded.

CDR3nt: TGCGCCAGCAGAACGGTAGCGGGAGCACCCGAGCAGTACTTC
CDR3aa: CASRTVAGAPEQYF
abundance: NA
j_gene: TRBJ2-7
d_gene: TRBD2
v_gene: TRBV5-1
len: 14

CDR3nt: TGCGCCAGCAGATACGGGACAACCGGGGAGCTGTTTTTT
CDR3aa: CASRYGTTGELFF
abundance: NA
j_gene: TRBJ2-2
d_gene: NA
v_gene: TRBV5-1
len: 13

CDR3nt: TGTGCCAGCAGCCACCAGTTGGAGGGGGCCCAAGAGACCCAGTACTTC
CDR3aa: CASSHQLEGAQETQYF
abundance: NA
j_gene: TRBJ2-5
d_gene: NA
v_gene: TRBV11-3
len: 16

CDR3nt: TGTGCCTGGAGTCAATCACGGGCAGATACGCAGTATTTT
CDR3aa: CAWSQSRADTQYF
abundance: NA
j_gene: TRBJ2-3
d_gene: NA
v_gene: TRBV30
len: 13

CDR3nt: TGTGCCAGCAGCCAATACCTGATCACGAATAACGAGCAGTACTTC
CDR3aa: CASSQYLITNNEQYF
abundance: NA
j_gene: TRBJ2-7
d_gene: NA
v_gene: TRBV14
len: 15

CDR3nt: TGTGCCAGCAGCTGGAGCAGGGGTGCAGGGGCGTACGAGCAGTACTTC
CDR3aa: CASSWSRGAGAYEQYF
abundance: NA
j_gene: TRBJ2-7
d_gene: NA
v_gene: TRBV11-2
len: 16

CDR3nt: TGTGCCAGCAATATCCCCTACAATGAGCAGTTCTTC
CDR3aa: CASNIPYNEQFF
abundance: NA
j_gene: TRBJ2-1
d_gene: NA
v_gene: TRBV2
len: 12

CDR3nt: TGTGCCAGCAGCTACAGACAGGGGTCCAATCAGCCCCAGCATTTT
CDR3aa: CASSYRQGSNQPQHF
abundance: NA
j_gene: TRBJ1-5
d_gene: TRBD1
v_gene: TRBV5-6
len: 15

CDR3nt: TGCAGCGTCGCTTTACAGGGGGTCACTGAAGCTTTCTTT
CDR3aa: CSVALQGVTEAFF
abundance: NA
j_gene: TRBJ1-1
d_gene: TRBD1
v_gene: TRBV29-1
len: 13

CDR3nt: TGTGCCAGCAGCAAAGGACGGCCGAACACCGGGGAGCTGTTTTTT
CDR3aa: CASSKGRPNTGELFF
abundance: NA
j_gene: TRBJ2-2
d_gene: NA
v_gene: TRBV9
len: 15

CDR3nt: TGTGCCAGTAGTTATGAATGGACCGGGGAGCTGTTTTTT
CDR3aa: CASSYEWTGELFF
abundance: NA
j_gene: TRBJ2-2
d_gene: NA
v_gene: TRBV19
len: 13

CDR3nt: TGTGCCAGCAGATTCCTTAATGAGCAGTTCTTC
CDR3aa: CASRFLNEQFF
abundance: once
j_gene: TRBJ2-1
d_gene: NA
v_gene: TRBV6-6
len: 11

CDR3nt: TGTGCCAGCAGCCGGACTGGGACCGGCGGCCCACTGTTTTTT
CDR3aa: CASSRTGTGGPLFF
abundance: NA
j_gene: TRBJ1-4
d_gene: NA
v_gene: TRBV7-9
len: 14

CDR3nt: TGTGCCAGCAGCTTAACCCTAGCCTACGAGCAGTACTTC
CDR3aa: CASSLTLAYEQYF
abundance: NA
j_gene: TRBJ2-7
d_gene: NA
v_gene: TRBV11-2
len: 13

CDR3nt: TGCGCCAGCAGCGGGCTAGCGGGAGTACCGGCCGAGCAGTACTTC
CDR3aa: CASSGLAGVPAEQYF
abundance: NA
j_gene: TRBJ2-7
d_gene: TRBD2
v_gene: TRBV5-1
len: 15

CDR3nt: TGTGCCAGCAGCTTGGAAAGCTACGAGCAGTACTTC
CDR3aa: CASSLESYEQYF
abundance: NA
j_gene: TRBJ2-7
d_gene: NA
v_gene: TRBV5-6
len: 12